The sequence of this T cell receptor beta chain was determined in a study of shared clonotypes between healthy human individuals. At the level of the study: Each donor contributed plates that comprised three CD4 naive, three CD4 memory, two CD8 naive and one CD8 memory.

In the original workflow: Junction-only sequences without quality scores came from ImmunoSEQ, so filtering differed. Generated by immunoSEQ multiplex PCR, the TCRdb table keeps only in-frame clones and is missing some. V, J and clone size were drawn from that table, and D and trimming were deduced from the DNA. The table has millions of clones, around 96% seen once. Terminally differentiated effector memory CD45RA+ cells were excluded from the naive CD8 cells, which were CD45RO-negative and positively selected for CCR7. There are 9 residues in the CDR3. From germline, CDR1 is DFQATT and CDR2 SNEGSKA (reference sequence).

Sequencing used naive CD8+ T cells sorted from blood. The chain recombines TRBV20-1 with TRBJ1-2; the D gene is possibly TRBD1 (5 bases). The receptor's source is a man aged 18 to 29 in good health. The DNA of the CDR3 is TGCGGGACGAGCTATGGCTACACCTTC. Encoded protein: CGTSYGYTF.